This T cell receptor beta chain is from a study of T cell repertoires in cytomegalovirus infection. Overall study: As its CMV epitopes, the study selected recently identified HLA-C-restricted and well-studied HLA-B-restricted targets. Carrying CMV and the relevant HLA type showed in public TCR beta signatures.

Germline CDR1 reads KGHDR; CDR2 reads SFDVKD. The germline V and J ends were trimmed by 4 bases and 10 bases, with 11 bases remaining between them. CDR3 length: 12 amino acids. Comment on this clonotype: Antigen: not known.

Via MiXCR, TCRdb re-called the reads, giving one row per CDR3 protein. Here the sample spans about a million distinct CDR3 sequences, roughly 31% being singletons. Sequencing was performed on cultured CD8+ T cells from PBMCs, taken from culture after CMV antigen stimulation. The chain has TRBV24-1 and TRBJ2-3; unclear D gene. This TCR derives from a human donor in good health (CMV status not recorded). Some clones in this sample may be carry-over from other donors' samples. The DNA of the CDR3 is TGTGCCACCAGTGAGCTTAGGGCTCCGCAGTATTTT. It is translated as CATSELRAPQYF.